These 32 T cell receptor beta chains were all obtained from the same sample, sequenced in a study of long-term antiretroviral therapy in people with HIV. Sequencing relied on immunoSEQ assay v3.0, run at survey level. TCRdb's copy holds only in-frame clones and misses some; the assay was immunoSEQ multiplex PCR. This sample has around 21,000 clones, with around 87% found just once. Sequenced here: unsorted PBMCs, sampled 0.2 years before starting antiretroviral therapy. These receptors all come from a man younger than 35 with HIV.

This sequence joins TRBV14 and TRBJ1-1; D ambiguous. This CDR3 contains 12 residues. Between the trimmed V and J ends, which lost 1 base and 13 bases, there was a span of 13 bases. From germline, CDR1 is SGHDN and CDR2 FVKESK. CDR3 DNA: TGTGCCAGCAGCCAAGGTGCGGGTATGGGTTTCTTT. Residues: CASSQGAGMGFF. Variable domain in full (rest from reference TRBV14 and TRBJ1-1): EAGVTQFPSHSVIEKGQTVTLRCDPISGHDNLYWYRRVMGKEIKFLLHFVKESKQDESGMPNNRFLAERTGGTYSTLKVQPAELEDSGVYFCASSQGAGMGFFGQGTRLTVV.

The rearrangement uses TRBV9 and TRBJ2-5; maybe TRBD2 (6 bases). V was shortened by 3 bases and J by 5 bases, with 17 bases between the two germline ends. The CDR3 runs to 15 residues. From germline, CDR1 is SGDLS and CDR2 YYNGEE. CDR3 protein: CASSAQGLPRETQYF. Here the CDR3 DNA reads TGTGCCAGCAGCGCCCAGGGACTCCCCAGGGAGACCCAGTACTTC.

The chain is built from TRBV7-9 and TRBJ2-3; D uncertain. Deletions cut 1 base from V and 0 bases from J, with 11 bases between. CDR3 length: 16 amino acids. CDR1 is SEHNR, CDR2 FQNEAQ, per germline (reference sequence). CDR3 loop: CASSLGDAVSTDTQYF. CDR3 bases: TGTGCCAGCAGCTTAGGTGACGCGGTTAGCACAGATACGCAGTATTTT.

The chain combines TRBV5-4 with TRBJ1-3; D is undetermined. This CDR3 region has 14 residues. With 0 bases removed from V and 0 bases from J, the gap between germline ends came to 4 bases. CDR1 SGHNT and CDR2 YYREEE come from the germline V gene (reference sequence). Here the CDR3 reads CASSLDNSGNTIYF. The CDR3 DNA reads TGTGCCAGCAGCTTGGACAACTCTGGAAACACCATATATTTT.

The chain uses TRBV5-1 and TRBJ2-2, with D unresolved. The germline V gene encodes CDR1 SGHRS and CDR2 YFSETQ. The length of the CDR3 is 15 residues. V lost 0 bases to trimming and J lost 5 bases, with 11 bases between them. The CDR3 here is CASSLAGQGTGELFF. DNA of the CDR3: TGCGCCAGCAGCTTGGCCGGTCAAGGAACCGGGGAGCTGTTTTTT.

The chain links TRBV10-3 to TRBJ2-2; TRBD1 is a possible D gene (6 bases). The CDR3 sequence is 16 residues long. Germline CDR1 is ENHRY and CDR2 is SYGVKD. Deletions cut 2 bases from V and 0 bases from J, with 10 bases between. CDR3 protein: CAISETDRANTGELFF. The CDR3 region has the DNA TGTGCCATCAGTGAGACGGACAGAGCGAACACCGGGGAGCTGTTTTTT.

Only one count was recorded for this clone. The chain carries TRBV6-1 and TRBJ2-1, with 7 bases aligning to TRBD2. The length of the CDR3 is 15 residues. The V gene end was trimmed by 7 bases and the J gene end by 3 bases; junction bases not matched to a gene: 9. From germline, CDR1 is MNHNS and CDR2 SASEGT. The CDR3 here is CASNPHRDYYNEQFF. CDR3 nucleotides: TGTGCCAGCAATCCCCACCGGGACTACTACAATGAGCAGTTCTTC.

The chain employs TRBV5-1 and TRBJ1-1, with a possible D match to TRBD1 (6 bases). Looked up from germline, CDR1 is SGHRS and CDR2 is YFSETQ. Trimming shortened V by 3 bases and J by 5 bases, and 17 bases separated the two germline ends. CDR3 length: 15 residues. CDR3 bases: TGCGCCAGCAGCTGGGGCTTTACAGGGTCGACTGAAGCTTTCTTT. It encodes CASSWGFTGSTEAFF.

The J gene is TRBJ2-7, the V gene TRBV6-1; TRBD1 aligns across 7 bases. The CDR3 runs 13 residues. Germline V gives CDR1 MNHNS, CDR2 SASEGT. J lost 3 bases, V lost 4 bases, and 3 bases had no gene match. CDR3 sequence reads: CASSGGGDYEQYF. Here the CDR3 DNA reads TGTGCCAGCAGTGGAGGGGGCGACTACGAGCAGTACTTC.

The chain couples TRBV19 to TRBJ2-7; 7 positions match TRBD2. V was pared by 5 bases and J by 3 bases, with 7 bases of the junction left unmatched. Germline assignment: CDR1 LNHDA and CDR2 SQIVND (reference sequence). The length of the CDR3 is 14 residues. The CDR3 sequence: CASSGVGGNYEQYF. The CDR3 DNA is TGTGCCAGTAGTGGGGTCGGGGGGAACTACGAGCAGTACTTC.

This clone was detected once. The V gene is TRBV5-5, the J gene TRBJ2-7, with D tentatively TRBD2 (6 bases). The V and J ends lost 0 bases and 2 bases respectively, with 21 bases between them. CDR1 is SGHKS and CDR2 is YYEKEE in the germline V gene (reference sequence). This CDR3 contains 18 residues. DNA for the CDR3: TGTGCCAGCAGCTTGGGGAATACCGGGACTCGAATAACCTACGAGCAGTACTTC. Protein product: CASSLGNTGTRITYEQYF.

The rearrangement links TRBV27 to TRBJ2-7, with no clear D. The CDR3 sequence is 12 residues long. Per the germline V gene, CDR1 is MNHEY and CDR2 is SMNVEV (reference sequence). Trimming took 7 bases from V and 1 from J, leaving 8 bases between them. The CDR3 region is CASKKGSYEQYF. The DNA of the CDR3 is TGTGCCAGCAAGAAGGGATCCTACGAGCAGTACTTC.

Written as DNA, the CDR3 is TGTGCCAGCGTCCTTGCCGGGACAGGGAGCACAGATACGCAGTATTTT. Protein product: CASVLAGTGSTDTQYF. V and J are TRBV2 and TRBJ2-3; 9 nucleotides align to TRBD1. CDR1 and CDR2 (germline): SNHLY, FYNNEI. This CDR3 is built from 16 residues. V lost 8 bases to trimming and J lost 0 bases; unmatched junction nucleotides: 9.

V and J are TRBV6-1 and TRBJ2-4; no clear D gene. The CDR3 consists of 13 residues. Between the trimmed V and J ends, which lost 2 bases and 7 bases, there was a span of 9 bases. Germline V gives CDR1 MNHNS, CDR2 SASEGT. CDR3 residues: CASSESGRNIQYF. CDR3 in DNA: TGTGCCAGCAGTGAATCAGGAAGGAACATTCAGTACTTC.

This chain links TRBV10-3 with TRBJ2-7; possible D gene TRBD2, 5 bases. The CDR3 contains 13 residues. Germline assignment: CDR1 ENHRY and CDR2 SYGVKD. V dropped 8 bases and J dropped 3 bases, with 14 bases sitting between them. CDR3 amino acids: CAIGDSGSYEQYF. The CDR3 bases are TGTGCCATCGGCGATAGTGGGAGCTACGAGCAGTACTTC.

V and J are TRBV6-4 and TRBJ2-4; 9 bases line up with TRBD2. Trimming took 8 bases from V and 3 from J; bases not matched to a gene: 14. The CDR3 contains 17 residues. The germline gives CDR1 MRHNA, CDR2 SNTAGT. This CDR3 is CASAGRREGRGKNIQYF. The CDR3 nucleotides read TGTGCCAGCGCCGGGAGGCGGGAGGGCAGAGGCAAAAACATTCAGTACTTC.

This clone has a handful of counts. The rearrangement uses TRBV5-1 and TRBJ2-7, with 9 nucleotides matching TRBD1. Germline values: CDR1 SGHRS, CDR2 YFSETQ. The CDR3 covers 15 residues. J lost 6 bases, V lost 0 bases, and 7 bases had no gene match. Written as DNA, the CDR3 is TGCGCCAGCAGCTTGGCCCGGGACAGGGACTCCGAGCAGTACTTC. It is translated as CASSLARDRDSEQYF.

This clone is labeled as medium-sized. The gene calls are TRBV9 and TRBJ1-6; TRBD1 might be the D (5 bases). The CDR3 has 14 amino acids. V was shortened by 6 bases and J by 8 bases, with 15 bases between the two germline ends. The germline gives CDR1 SGDLS, CDR2 YYNGEE. In nucleotides, the CDR3 is TGTGCCAGCAACCCGGGACTCAGCGATTCACCCCTCCACTTT. Amino acid sequence: CASNPGLSDSPLHF.

This clone appeared once. The chain combines TRBV7-9 with TRBJ2-5; TRBD2 agrees at 8 bases. Germline CDR1 reads SEHNR; CDR2 reads FQNEAQ (reference sequence). The J segment lost 5 bases and the V segment lost 5 bases, leaving 16 bases of the junction unmatched. The CDR3 totals 17 residues. The CDR3 DNA is TGTGCCAGCAGCGCATACGGGGGTAGCGGGGAAGGGGAGACCCAGTACTTC. It translates to CASSAYGGSGEGETQYF.

Only one count was recorded for this clone. CDR3 nucleotides: TGTGCCAGCAGCTTTATTTCGGGGGCGGTGGAGACCCAGTACTTC. This gives the protein CASSFISGAVETQYF. The genes are TRBV7-2 and TRBJ2-5, with D perhaps matching TRBD1 or TRBD2 (6 bases each). With 3 bases removed from V and 5 bases from J, the gap between germline ends came to 16 bases. The length of the CDR3 is 15 residues. In germline, CDR1 is SGHTA, CDR2 FQGNSA.

The chain carries TRBV11-2 and TRBJ1-1, with 9 bases aligning to TRBD1. Trimming cost V 5 bases and J 8 bases; bases outside gene matches: 12. Germline CDR1 and CDR2: SGHAT and FQNNGV. The CDR3 spans 15 residues. Written as DNA, the CDR3 is TGTGCCAGCAGCGAGGACAGGGGCGAGGGAACGGAAGCTTTCTTT. Translating it yields CASSEDRGEGTEAFF. The whole variable domain, remainder taken from reference TRBV11-2 and TRBJ1-1, is EAGVAQSPRYKIIEKRQSVAFWCNPISGHATLYWYQQILGQGPKLLIQFQNNGVVDDSQLPKDRFSAERLKGVDSTLKIQPAKLEDSAVYLCASSEDRGEGTEAFFGQGTRLTVV.

V gene TRBV4-3 combines with J gene TRBJ2-3; D assignment may be TRBD1 or TRBD2 (5 bases each). The CDR3 is 14 residues long. Deletions cut 4 bases from V and 4 bases from J, with 12 bases between. The germline V gene has CDR1 LGHNA and CDR2 YSLEER. CDR3 sequence: CASSLYQGADTQYF. CDR3 bases: TGCGCCAGCAGCCTTTACCAGGGAGCAGATACGCAGTATTTT.

V is TRBV5-1 and J is TRBJ2-1; no clear D gene. The V end lost 4 bases, the J end lost 6 bases, and 8 bases lay between the germline ends. In germline, CDR1 is SGHRS, CDR2 YFSETQ. The CDR3 loop spans 12 amino acids. CDR3 nucleotide sequence: TGCGCCAGCAGCCTTGACCGCAATGAGCAGTTCTTC. Translated, it gives CASSLDRNEQFF.

This clone was found a few times. The V and J genes are TRBV7-9 and TRBJ2-7; TRBD2 might be the D (6 bases). V was shortened by 3 bases and J by 0 bases, with 12 bases between the two germline ends. Germline V gives CDR1 SEHNR, CDR2 FQNEAQ (reference sequence). CDR3 length equals 15 residues. CDR3 bases: TGTGCCAGCAGCTTGGCGCGGGACGTCTCCTACGAGCAGTACTTC. Its translation is CASSLARDVSYEQYF.

J is TRBJ2-5 and V is TRBV18; 8 bases align to TRBD1. V was pared by 4 bases and J by 5 bases, with 21 bases of the junction left unmatched. CDR3 length: 19 residues. Germline CDR1 KGHSH, CDR2 LQKENI. The CDR3 is CASSHHPLTGAIVRETQYF. In DNA form, the CDR3 reads TGTGCCAGCTCACACCACCCCCTGACAGGGGCAATAGTCCGGGAGACCCAGTACTTC.

This rearrangement joins TRBV6-5 to TRBJ1-3; D unresolved. CDR1 is MNHEY and CDR2 is SVGAGI in the germline V gene. This CDR3 is 13 amino acids long. V dropped 5 bases and J dropped 5 bases, with 10 bases sitting between them. The CDR3 region is CASSAQRRNTIYF. The CDR3 coding sequence is TGTGCCAGCAGTGCACAGCGAAGAAACACCATATATTTT.

This clone was seen only a few times. The J gene is TRBJ1-5, the V gene TRBV19; D might be TRBD1 (5 bases). This CDR3 is built from 14 residues. Germline assignment: CDR1 LNHDA and CDR2 SQIVND (reference sequence). Trimming took off 10 bases at V and 6 bases at J, with 19 bases between the two ends. The CDR3 DNA sequence: TGTGCCACCTGGGGGGGTGGGGGACTTCAGCCCCAGCATTTT. Amino acid sequence: CATWGGGGLQPQHF.

The CDR3 nucleotides are TGTGCCAGCAGCACCGGGGTTGGGGATTCACCCCTCCACTTT. This gives the protein CASSTGVGDSPLHF. This chain links TRBV13 with TRBJ1-6; no reliable D call. The V and J ends lost 5 bases and 8 bases respectively, with 13 bases between them. This CDR3 is built from 14 residues. Germline CDR1 PRHDT, CDR2 FYEKMQ (reference sequence).

This chain connects TRBV18 to TRBJ2-1; D is possibly TRBD1 or TRBD2 (5 bases each). CDR1 is KGHSH, CDR2 LQKENI, per germline. The CDR3 contains 14 residues. Trimming stripped 8 bases from V and 0 bases from J, with 11 bases between. The CDR3 DNA reads TGTGCCAGCACAGAGGGGAGCTCCTACAATGAGCAGTTCTTC. Protein sequence: CASTEGSSYNEQFF.

The V and J genes are TRBV11-1 and TRBJ2-2; no clear D. CDR1 and CDR2 (germline): SGHAT, FQDESV (reference sequence). CDR3 length: 16 amino acids. Trimming left V 1 base short and J 5 bases short, with 14 bases between. The CDR3 spells CASSLGVAPVTGELFF. CDR3 nucleotide sequence: TGTGCCAGCAGCTTAGGGGTAGCCCCTGTTACCGGGGAGCTGTTTTTT.

The chain uses TRBV4-1 and TRBJ1-4; no firm D call. Germline V lookup: CDR1 MGHRA, CDR2 YSYEKL. Trimming took off 1 base at V and 7 bases at J, with 13 bases between the two ends. The CDR3 sequence is 15 residues long. This CDR3 is CASSQGHGSGEKLFF. CDR3 nucleotides: TGCGCCAGCAGCCAAGGGCACGGGTCGGGTGAAAAACTGTTTTTT.

This chain joins TRBV19 and TRBJ1-2, with D possibly TRBD1 on 5 matching bases. Germline-derived CDR1 and CDR2 are LNHDA and SQIVND (reference sequence). The CDR3 is 13 residues long. V lost 5 bases and J 3 bases, leaving 10 bases between the germline ends. The chain's CDR3 is CASSPDSYYGYTF. CDR3 nucleotide sequence: TGTGCCAGTAGTCCAGACAGTTACTATGGCTACACCTTC.